A single sample is the source of the 9 T cell receptor beta chains below, sequenced in a study of cytomegalovirus exposure and HLA in healthy donors (dated 2017 in TCRdb). Library construction relied on the immunoSEQ multiplex PCR assay. For the multiplex PCR, a mixture combining 60 forward primers for TCR Vbeta segments and 13 reverse primers for TCR Jbeta segments was used. This immuneACCESS table, as held by TCRdb, lists in-frame sequences with V and J called but not all clones. Of the missing ones, under half trace to an unresolved V gene in checked studies; the others have no known cause. The sample profile shows 130,000 to 150,000 clones; around 78% of them were found once. The ten largest clones add up to about 2.2% of the sample. Sequencing used PBMCs. The receptors come from a woman between 18 and 30 years old in good health and CMV-seropositive.

This chain connects TRBV2 to TRBJ1-2, with D unclear. Germline CDR1 is SNHLY and CDR2 is FYNNEI. The V and J ends lost 1 base and 4 bases respectively, with 7 bases between them. CDR3 length: 13 residues. The DNA of the CDR3 is TGTGCCAGCAGTGAAGGGAGAACCTATGGCTACACCTTC. It translates to CASSEGRTYGYTF.

V usage is TRBV7-6 and J usage is TRBJ2-5; no reliable D call. Trimming pared 2 bases from V and 5 bases from J, leaving 12 bases between. Germline lookup yields CDR1 SGHVS and CDR2 FNYEAQ. This CDR3 spans 14 amino acids. This CDR3 is CASSLRSGRETQYF. The DNA of the CDR3 is TGTGCCAGCAGCTTACGCTCTGGTCGGGAGACCCAGTACTTC.

This clone is a singleton in its sample. The V and J genes are TRBV30 and TRBJ1-1; D is undetermined. This CDR3 is built from 13 residues. Germline V gene lookup returns CDR1 GTSNPN and CDR2 SVGIG (reference sequence). The V end was cut by 5 bases, the J end by 0 bases, with 10 bases between. The CDR3 spells CAWAGRLNTEAFF. The CDR3 region has the DNA TGTGCCTGGGCGGGCAGGTTGAACACTGAAGCTTTCTTT. Drawing the rest from reference TRBV30 and TRBJ1-1, the complete variable domain is SQTIHQWPATLVQPVGSPLSLECTVEGTSNPNLYWYRQAAGRGLQLLFYSVGIGQISSEVPQNLSASRPQDRQFILSSKKLLLSDSGFYLCAWAGRLNTEAFFGQGTRLTVV.

V gene TRBV2 combines with J gene TRBJ1-3, with 7 bases that match TRBD1. This CDR3 is 15 amino acids long. Germline V gene data show CDR1 as SNHLY and CDR2 as FYNNEI. V lost 7 bases to trimming and J lost 4 bases; unmatched junction nucleotides: 10. The CDR3 is CASNGDRAAGNTIYF. CDR3 DNA: TGTGCCAGCAACGGTGACAGGGCTGCAGGAAACACCATATATTTT.

This clone was picked up a small number of times. V is TRBV28 and J is TRBJ1-5; D is possibly TRBD1 (5 bases). The V end lost 6 bases, the J end lost 7 bases, and 16 bases lay between the germline ends. CDR1 and CDR2 from the germline V gene are MDHEN and SYDVKM. This CDR3 region has 14 residues. This CDR3 reads CASRPPGPHQPQHF. CDR3 sequence (DNA): TGTGCCAGCAGACCCCCAGGGCCCCACCAGCCCCAGCATTTT.

V is TRBV11-2 and J is TRBJ2-7; D ambiguous. The CDR3 spans 11 residues. Trimming removed 5 bases from V and 4 bases from J, with 6 bases in between. Per the germline V gene, CDR1 is SGHAT and CDR2 is FQNNGV. The CDR3 DNA reads TGTGCCAGCAGCGAGACTTACGAGCAGTACTTC. Amino acid sequence: CASSETYEQYF.

This clone was detected only once. The chain has TRBV5-6 and TRBJ2-4; no clear D. This CDR3 has 16 amino acids. V lost 0 bases and J 0 bases, leaving 10 bases between the germline ends. Germline CDR1 reads SGHDT; CDR2 reads YYEEEE. The CDR3 sequence is CASSLERLLAKNIQYF. The CDR3 bases are TGTGCCAGCAGCTTGGAACGGTTGTTAGCCAAAAACATTCAGTACTTC.

The chain couples TRBV6-1 to TRBJ2-2; unclear D gene. There are 15 residues in the CDR3. From germline, CDR1 is MNHNS and CDR2 SASEGT. V was shortened by 11 bases and J by 0 bases, with 16 bases between the two germline ends. CDR3 DNA: TGTGCCGCCCGAAGAGAGTCCGCGAACACCGGGGAGCTGTTTTTT. The encoded protein is CAARRESANTGELFF.

The chain has TRBV7-9 and TRBJ2-7, with 9 nucleotides matching TRBD2. V shed 5 bases and J 3 bases; nucleotides not matched to a gene: 5. Germline CDR1 is SEHNR and CDR2 is FQNEAQ (reference sequence). The CDR3 spans 14 residues. CDR3 in amino acids: CASSRAGGDYEQYF. The CDR3 DNA reads TGTGCCAGCAGCCGAGCGGGGGGCGACTACGAGCAGTACTTC.